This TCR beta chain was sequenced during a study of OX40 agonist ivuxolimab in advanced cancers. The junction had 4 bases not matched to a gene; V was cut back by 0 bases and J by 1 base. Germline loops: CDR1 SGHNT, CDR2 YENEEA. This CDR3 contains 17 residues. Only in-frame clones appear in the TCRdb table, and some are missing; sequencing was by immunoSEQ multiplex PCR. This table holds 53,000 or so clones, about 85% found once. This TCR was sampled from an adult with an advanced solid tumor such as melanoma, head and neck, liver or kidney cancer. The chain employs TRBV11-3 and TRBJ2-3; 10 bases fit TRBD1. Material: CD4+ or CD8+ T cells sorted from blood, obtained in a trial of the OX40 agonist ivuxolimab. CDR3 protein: CASSLDSGTGGTDTQYF. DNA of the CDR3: TGTGCCAGCAGCTTAGATTCGGGGACAGGGGGCACAGATACGCAGTATTTT.